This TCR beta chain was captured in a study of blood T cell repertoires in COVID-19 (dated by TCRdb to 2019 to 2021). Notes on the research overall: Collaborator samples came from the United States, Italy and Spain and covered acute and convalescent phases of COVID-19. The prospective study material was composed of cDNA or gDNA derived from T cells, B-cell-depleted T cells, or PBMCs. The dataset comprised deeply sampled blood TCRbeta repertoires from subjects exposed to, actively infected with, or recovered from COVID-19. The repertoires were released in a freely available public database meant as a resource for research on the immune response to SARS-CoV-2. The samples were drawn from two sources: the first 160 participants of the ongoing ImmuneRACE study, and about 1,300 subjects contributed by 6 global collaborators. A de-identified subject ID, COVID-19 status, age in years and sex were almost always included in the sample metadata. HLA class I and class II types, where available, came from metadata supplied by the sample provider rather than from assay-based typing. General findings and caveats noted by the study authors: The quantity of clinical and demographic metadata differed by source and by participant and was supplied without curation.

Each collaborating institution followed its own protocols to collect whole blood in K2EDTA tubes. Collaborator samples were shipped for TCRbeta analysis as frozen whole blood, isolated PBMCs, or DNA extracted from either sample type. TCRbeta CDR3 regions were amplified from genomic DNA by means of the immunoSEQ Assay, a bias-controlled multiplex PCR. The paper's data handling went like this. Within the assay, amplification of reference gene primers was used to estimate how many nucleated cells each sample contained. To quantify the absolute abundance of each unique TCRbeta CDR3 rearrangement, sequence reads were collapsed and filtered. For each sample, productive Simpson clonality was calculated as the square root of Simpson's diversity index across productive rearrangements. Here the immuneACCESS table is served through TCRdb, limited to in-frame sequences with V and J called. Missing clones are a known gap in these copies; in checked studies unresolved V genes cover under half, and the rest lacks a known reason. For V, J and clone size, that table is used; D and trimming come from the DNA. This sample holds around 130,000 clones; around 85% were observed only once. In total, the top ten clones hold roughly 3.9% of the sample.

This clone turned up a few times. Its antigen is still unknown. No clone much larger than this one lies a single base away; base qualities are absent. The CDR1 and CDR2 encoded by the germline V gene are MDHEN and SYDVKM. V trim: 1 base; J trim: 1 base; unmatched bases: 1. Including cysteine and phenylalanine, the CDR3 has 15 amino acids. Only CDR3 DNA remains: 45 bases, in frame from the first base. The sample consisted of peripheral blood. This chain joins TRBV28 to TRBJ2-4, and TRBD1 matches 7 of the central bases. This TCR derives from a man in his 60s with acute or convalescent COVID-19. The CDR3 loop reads CASSLSDRAKNIQYF. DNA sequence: TGTGCCAGCAGTTTATCGGACAGGGCCAAAAACATTCAGTACTTC.